The 8 T cell receptor beta chains listed next were all sequenced from one sample in a study of blood T cell repertoires in COVID-19. The table came from immunoSEQ multiplex PCR; TCRdb's copy has only in-frame clones and leaves some out. The sample yields 200,000 to 250,000 clones, roughly 80% seen once. Sequenced input: peripheral blood. These receptors came from a woman aged 45 to 65 with acute or convalescent COVID-19.

This clone was seen a handful of times. V usage is TRBV4-2 and J usage is TRBJ1-6, with 10 bases lining up with TRBD1. CDR1 is LGHNA, CDR2 YNFKEQ, per germline. With 5 bases clipped from V and 7 bases from J, the junction kept 5 bases outside the gene matches. This CDR3 has 15 amino acids. The CDR3 DNA sequence: TGTGCCAGCAGCTCGACAGGGGGCTGGAATTCACCCCTCCACTTT. Amino acid sequence: CASSSTGGWNSPLHF.

The chain recombines TRBV10-1 with TRBJ2-3; TRBD2 aligns across 10 bases. The CDR3 consists of 18 residues. V was clipped by 6 bases and J by 2 bases; unmatched bases: 14. CDR1 WNHNN and CDR2 SYGVQD come from the germline V gene (reference sequence). The CDR3 loop is CASRGRPLAGGSTDTQYF. CDR3 coding DNA: TGCGCCAGCAGGGGACGCCCCTTAGCGGGAGGTTCCACAGATACGCAGTATTTT.

In DNA, the CDR3 is TGTGCCAGCAGCCAAAAAGAACGGGACACCATATATTTT. Its translation is CASSQKERDTIYF. This rearrangement joins TRBV3-1 (or the pseudogene TRBV3-2) to TRBJ1-3; D gene uncertain. There are 13 residues in the CDR3. V was shortened by 2 bases and J by 8 bases, with 10 bases between the two germline ends. Germline CDR1 reads LGHDT; CDR2 reads YNNKEL (reference sequence).

This chain connects TRBV11-2 to TRBJ2-3, with 12 bases aligning to TRBD2. This CDR3 region has 17 residues. In germline, CDR1 is SGHAT, CDR2 FQNNGV. V was pared by 1 base and J by 5 bases, with 7 bases of the junction left unmatched. CDR3 coding DNA: TGTGCCAGCAGCTTAGCCGGACTAGCGGGATCTATAGATACGCAGTATTTT. Translated, it gives CASSLAGLAGSIDTQYF. Combining the CDR3 with reference TRBV11-2 and TRBJ2-3 gives the whole variable domain EAGVAQSPRYKIIEKRQSVAFWCNPISGHATLYWYQQILGQGPKLLIQFQNNGVVDDSQLPKDRFSAERLKGVDSTLKIQPAKLEDSAVYLCASSLAGLAGSIDTQYFGPGTRLTVL.

V is TRBV9 and J is TRBJ2-7; 14 nucleotides match TRBD2. J gave up 6 bases and V 0 bases, and 2 bases lay outside the gene matches. The CDR3 runs to 15 residues. Germline CDR1 reads SGDLS; CDR2 reads YYNGEE. CDR3 sequence: CASSVEGLAGVEQYF. In DNA form, the CDR3 reads TGTGCCAGCAGCGTAGAGGGACTAGCGGGGGTCGAGCAGTACTTC.

This clone is a singleton in its sample. The chain is built from TRBV27 and TRBJ2-2, with 8 bases lining up with TRBD1. Germline CDR1 reads MNHEY; CDR2 reads SMNVEV (reference sequence). J was trimmed by 6 bases and V by 5 bases; bases with no gene match: 8. The CDR3 consists of 15 residues. The CDR3 DNA reads TGTGCCAGCAGTATTCGGACAGGGTCGGCCGGGGAGCTGTTTTTT. Translation gives CASSIRTGSAGELFF.

V and J are TRBV4-1 and TRBJ1-5, with 12 bases identical to TRBD1. The germline V gene encodes CDR1 MGHRA and CDR2 YSYEKL. V lost 1 base and J lost 0; bases outside the gene matches: 7. The CDR3 has 19 residues. This CDR3 is CASSQAGTGGSYSNQPQHF. The CDR3 coding sequence is TGCGCCAGCAGCCAAGCGGGGACAGGGGGCTCTTATAGCAATCAGCCCCAGCATTTT.

The rearrangement uses TRBV5-6 and TRBJ1-5; D remains ambiguous. The germline V gene encodes CDR1 SGHDT and CDR2 YYEEEE. CDR3 length: 13 amino acids. Trimming shortened V by 5 bases and J by 9 bases, and 15 bases separated the two germline ends. As DNA, the CDR3 is TGTGCCAGCAGTATTGACACCGAAGGGCCCCAGCATTTT. Its protein is CASSIDTEGPQHF.